This T cell receptor (beta chain) was observed in a study of T cells in Graves' hyperthyroidism and ophthalmopathy. Ophthalmopathy patients had moderate-to-severe active disease, CAS ≥3, NOSPECS ≥4, and disease duration under 3 months. The study left out patients who had uncontrolled infection, other autoimmune disease, pregnancy or lactation. Authors of the study amplified TCR beta CDR3 regions from RNA transcripts. HTBI primers were employed in a first-round RT-PCR of the TCR CDR3. TCRdb recomputed calls from the multiplex PCR reads with MiXCR, one row per CDR3 protein. The data contain 300,000 to 450,000 distinct CDR3 sequences, roughly 15% of them singletons. Germline V gene sequence: CDR1 SGDLS, CDR2 YYNGEE. Trimming pared 0 bases from V and 2 bases from J, leaving 10 bases between. The CDR3 runs to 15 residues. The sample holds a few counts of this clonotype.

This clonotype originated in a young woman with Graves' ophthalmopathy. This chain joins TRBV9 and TRBJ2-3; D unresolved. Sequencing input: blood. The CDR3: CASSVGLGYTDTQYF. CDR3 DNA: TGTGCCAGCAGCGTAGGCCTTGGGTACACAGATACGCAGTATTTT.